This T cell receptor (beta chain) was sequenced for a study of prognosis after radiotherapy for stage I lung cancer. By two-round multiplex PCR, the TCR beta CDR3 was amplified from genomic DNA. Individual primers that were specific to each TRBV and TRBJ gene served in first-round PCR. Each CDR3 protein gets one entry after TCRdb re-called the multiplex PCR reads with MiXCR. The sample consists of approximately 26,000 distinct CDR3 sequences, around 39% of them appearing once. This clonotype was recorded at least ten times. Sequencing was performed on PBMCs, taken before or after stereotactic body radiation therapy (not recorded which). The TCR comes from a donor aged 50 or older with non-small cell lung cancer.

CDR3 sequence (DNA): TGTGCCAGCAGCCAAGATCAGGATAGCTCCTACAATGAGCAGTTCTTC. It specifies CASSQDQDSSYNEQFF. This chain uses TRBV4-2 with TRBJ2-1; D gene uncertain. V was clipped by 0 bases and J by 0 bases, with 9 bases between them. Germline CDR1 LGHNA, CDR2 YNFKEQ. CDR3 size: 16 residues.